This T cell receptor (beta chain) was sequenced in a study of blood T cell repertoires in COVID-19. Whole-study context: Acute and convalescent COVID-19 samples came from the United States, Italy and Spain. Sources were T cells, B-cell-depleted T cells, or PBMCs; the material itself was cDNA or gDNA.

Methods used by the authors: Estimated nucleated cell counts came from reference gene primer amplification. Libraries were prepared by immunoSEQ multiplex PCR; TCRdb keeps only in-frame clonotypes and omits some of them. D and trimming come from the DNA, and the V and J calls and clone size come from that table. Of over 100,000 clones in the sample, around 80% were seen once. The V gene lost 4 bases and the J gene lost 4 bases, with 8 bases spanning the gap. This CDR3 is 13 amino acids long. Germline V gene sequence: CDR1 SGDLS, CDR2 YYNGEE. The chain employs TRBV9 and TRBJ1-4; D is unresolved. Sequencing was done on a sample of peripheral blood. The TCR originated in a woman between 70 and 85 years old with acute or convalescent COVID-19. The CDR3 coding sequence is TGTGCCAGCAGCTCTCAGTTTAATGAAAAACTGTTTTTT. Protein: CASSSQFNEKLFF.